This T cell receptor (beta chain) is drawn from a study of cytomegalovirus exposure and HLA in healthy donors. This clone turned up a few times. Amplification used 60 Vbeta primers and 13 Jbeta primers. Here immunoSEQ multiplex PCR was the method, and the copy in TCRdb shows in-frame clones only, minus some. The table includes 80,000 to 90,000 clones, roughly four fifths detected once. This sequence originates from a woman in her 30s in good health and CMV-seronegative. The sequenced sample was PBMCs.

The CDR3: CASSLDLRSPLHF. The CDR3 nucleotides read TGCGCCAGCAGCTTGGATCTCCGTTCACCCCTCCACTTT. The V and J genes are TRBV5-1 and TRBJ1-6; D ambiguous. Looked up from germline, CDR1 is SGHRS and CDR2 is YFSETQ. V was cut by 0 bases and J by 9 bases, with 7 bases left in between. This CDR3 comprises 13 residues. Together with reference TRBV5-1 and TRBJ1-6, the CDR3 gives the full variable domain: KAGVTQTPRYLIKTRGQQVTLSCSPISGHRSVSWYQQTPGQGLQFLFEYFSETQRNKGNFPGRFSGRQFSNSRSEMNVSTLELGDSALYLCASSLDLRSPLHFGNGTRLTVT.